Included here is one T cell receptor (beta chain) sequence, with context. What it recognizes is unknown. This sample is drawn from a study of T-cell reconstitution after alpha-beta-depleted transplantation in children. This CDR3 has 14 amino acids. The J segment lost 6 bases and the V segment lost 5 bases, leaving 7 bases of the junction unmatched. From germline, CDR1 is SGHTA and CDR2 FQGTGA. Unique molecular identifiers were incorporated during preparation of the TCRbeta library. TCRdb reprocessed the PCR reads via MiXCR and lists one record per CDR3 protein. Altogether about 1,000,000 distinct CDR3 sequences are present, 25% to 30% being singletons, with the ten largest covering roughly 28%. Study outcomes and limitations: T cells produced anew were the main source of T-cell counts and diversity one year after transplant. Recipient T cells and thymic progenitors that survived were the source of the high TCRbeta diversity seen at day 60 in some patients. Expanded graft clones, several hundred of them, were reportedly the source of alpha-beta T cells about two months after transplant.

The sequence was collected from a boy in the first two years of life who had a stem cell transplant for SCID, so the T cells may come from the graft donor. The rearrangement links TRBV7-3 to TRBJ2-5, with 9 positions matching TRBD2. Sequenced material: PBMCs, mostly from graft donor cells, taken 360 days after TCRalphabeta/CD19-depleted stem cell transplant. The CDR3 is CASSPGTSIQTQYF. For the CDR3, the DNA is TGTGCCAGCAGCCCCGGGACTAGCATCCAGACCCAGTACTTC.